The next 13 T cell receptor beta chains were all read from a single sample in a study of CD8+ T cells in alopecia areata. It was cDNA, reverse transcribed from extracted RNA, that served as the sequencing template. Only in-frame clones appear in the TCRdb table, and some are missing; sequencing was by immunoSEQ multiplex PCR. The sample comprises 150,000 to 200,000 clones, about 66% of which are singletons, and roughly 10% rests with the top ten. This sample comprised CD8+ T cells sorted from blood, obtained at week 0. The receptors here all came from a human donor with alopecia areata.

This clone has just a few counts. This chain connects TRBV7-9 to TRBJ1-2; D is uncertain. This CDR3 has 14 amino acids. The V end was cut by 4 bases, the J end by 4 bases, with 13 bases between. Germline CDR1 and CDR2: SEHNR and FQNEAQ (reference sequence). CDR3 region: CASSSIAGSYGYTF. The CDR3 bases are TGTGCCAGCAGCTCCATCGCCGGTTCCTATGGCTACACCTTC.

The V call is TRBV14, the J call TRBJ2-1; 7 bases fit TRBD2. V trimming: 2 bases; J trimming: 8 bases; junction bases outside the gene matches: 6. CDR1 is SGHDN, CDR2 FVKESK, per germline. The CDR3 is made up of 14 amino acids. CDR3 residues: CASSQMTSFDEQFF. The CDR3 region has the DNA TGTGCCAGCAGCCAAATGACTAGCTTCGATGAGCAGTTCTTC.

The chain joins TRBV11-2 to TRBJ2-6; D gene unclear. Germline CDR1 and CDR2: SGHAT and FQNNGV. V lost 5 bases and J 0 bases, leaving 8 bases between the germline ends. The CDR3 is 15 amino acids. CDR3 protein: CASSPRYSGANVLTF. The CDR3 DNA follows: TGTGCCAGCAGCCCCCGTTACTCTGGGGCCAACGTCCTGACTTTC.

The CDR3 reads CASSARVETQYF. The CDR3 DNA sequence: TGTGCCAGCAGTGCCCGAGTGGAGACCCAGTACTTC. The V call is TRBV25-1, the J call TRBJ2-5; no clear D gene. CDR1 is MGHDK, CDR2 SYGVNS, per germline. This CDR3 region has 12 residues. V was trimmed by 4 bases and J by 5 bases, leaving 8 bases between them.

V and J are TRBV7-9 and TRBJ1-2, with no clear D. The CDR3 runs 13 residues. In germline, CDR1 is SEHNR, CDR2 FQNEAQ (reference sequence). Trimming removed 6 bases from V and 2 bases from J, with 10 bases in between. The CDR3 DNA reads TGTGCCAGCAGGCTCCCCGGGAACTATGGCTACACCTTC. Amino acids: CASRLPGNYGYTF.

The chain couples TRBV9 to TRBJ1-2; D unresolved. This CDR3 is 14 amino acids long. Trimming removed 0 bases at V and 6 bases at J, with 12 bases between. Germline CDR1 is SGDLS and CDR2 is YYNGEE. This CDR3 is CASSVVGSWDGYTF. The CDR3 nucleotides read TGTGCCAGCAGCGTAGTGGGGTCCTGGGATGGCTACACCTTC.

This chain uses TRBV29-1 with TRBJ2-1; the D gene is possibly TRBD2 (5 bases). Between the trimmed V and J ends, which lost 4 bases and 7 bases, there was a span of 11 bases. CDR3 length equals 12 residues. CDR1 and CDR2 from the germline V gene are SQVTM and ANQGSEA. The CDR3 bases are TGCAGCGTTGGACTACCGAGGAATGAGCAGTTCTTC. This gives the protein CSVGLPRNEQFF.

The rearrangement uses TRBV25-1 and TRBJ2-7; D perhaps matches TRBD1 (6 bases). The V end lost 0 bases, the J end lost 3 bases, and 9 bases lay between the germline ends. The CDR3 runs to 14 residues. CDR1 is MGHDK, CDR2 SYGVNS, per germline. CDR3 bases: TGTGCCAGCAGTGAATATCAGGGGTTCTACGAGCAGTACTTC. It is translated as CASSEYQGFYEQYF.

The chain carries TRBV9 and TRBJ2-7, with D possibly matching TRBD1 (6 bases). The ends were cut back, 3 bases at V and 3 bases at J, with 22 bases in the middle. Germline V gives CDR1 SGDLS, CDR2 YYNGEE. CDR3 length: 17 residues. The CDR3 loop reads CASSDPSYGTTIYEQYF. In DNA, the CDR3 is TGTGCCAGCAGCGATCCCTCTTACGGGACAACGATCTACGAGCAGTACTTC.

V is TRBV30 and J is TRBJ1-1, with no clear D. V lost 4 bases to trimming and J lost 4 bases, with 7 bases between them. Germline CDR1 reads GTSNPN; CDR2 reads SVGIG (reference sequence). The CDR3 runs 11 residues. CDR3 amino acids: CAWMTGTEAFF. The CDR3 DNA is TGTGCCTGGATGACCGGCACTGAAGCTTTCTTT.

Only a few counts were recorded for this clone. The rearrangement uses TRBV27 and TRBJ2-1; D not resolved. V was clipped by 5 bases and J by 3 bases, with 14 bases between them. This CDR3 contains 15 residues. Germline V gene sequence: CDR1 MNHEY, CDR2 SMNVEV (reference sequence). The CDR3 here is CASSPIPWGYNEQFF. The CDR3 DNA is TGTGCCAGCAGTCCAATCCCCTGGGGCTACAATGAGCAGTTCTTC.

CDR3 bases: TGTGCCAGCAGCTTAGGGTGGGGCCTATACAATGAGCAGTTCTTC. This sequence encodes CASSLGWGLYNEQFF. The chain employs TRBV11-2 and TRBJ2-1, with TRBD1 as a possible D gene (5 bases). Germline CDR1 SGHAT, CDR2 FQNNGV. The CDR3 is 15 amino acids. The V end was cut by 1 base, the J end by 4 bases, with 11 bases between.

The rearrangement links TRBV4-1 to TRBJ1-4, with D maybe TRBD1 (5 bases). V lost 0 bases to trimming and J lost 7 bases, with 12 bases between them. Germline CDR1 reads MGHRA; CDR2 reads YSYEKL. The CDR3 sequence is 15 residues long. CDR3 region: CASSQERGRGEKLFF. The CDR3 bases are TGCGCCAGCAGCCAAGAGCGGGGACGTGGTGAAAAACTGTTTTTT.